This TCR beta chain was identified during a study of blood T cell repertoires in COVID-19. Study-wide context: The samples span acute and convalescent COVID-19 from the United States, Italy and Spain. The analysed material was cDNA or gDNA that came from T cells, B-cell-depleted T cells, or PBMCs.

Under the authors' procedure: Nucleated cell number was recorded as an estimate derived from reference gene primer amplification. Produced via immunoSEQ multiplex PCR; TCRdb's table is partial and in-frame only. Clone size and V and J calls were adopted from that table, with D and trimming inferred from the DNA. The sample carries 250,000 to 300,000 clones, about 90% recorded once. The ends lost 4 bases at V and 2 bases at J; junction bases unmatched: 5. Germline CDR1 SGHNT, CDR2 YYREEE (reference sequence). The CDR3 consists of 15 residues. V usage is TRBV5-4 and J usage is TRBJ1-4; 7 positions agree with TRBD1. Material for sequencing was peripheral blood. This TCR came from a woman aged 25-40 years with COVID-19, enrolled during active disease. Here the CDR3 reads CASSPGGGTNEKLFF. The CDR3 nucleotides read TGTGCCAGCAGCCCAGGGGGTGGGACTAATGAAAAACTGTTTTTT.